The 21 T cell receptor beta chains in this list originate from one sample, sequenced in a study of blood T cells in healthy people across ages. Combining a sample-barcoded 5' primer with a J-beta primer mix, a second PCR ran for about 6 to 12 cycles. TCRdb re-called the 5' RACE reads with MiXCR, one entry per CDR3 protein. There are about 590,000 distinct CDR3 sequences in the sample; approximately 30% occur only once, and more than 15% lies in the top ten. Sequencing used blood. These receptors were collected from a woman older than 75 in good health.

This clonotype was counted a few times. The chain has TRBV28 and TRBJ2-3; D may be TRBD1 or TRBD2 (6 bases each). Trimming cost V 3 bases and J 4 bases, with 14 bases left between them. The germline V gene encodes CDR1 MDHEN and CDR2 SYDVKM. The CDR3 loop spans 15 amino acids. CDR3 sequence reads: CASSFRGGRADTQYF. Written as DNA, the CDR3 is TGTGCCAGCAGTTTTAGAGGGGGGCGGGCAGATACGCAGTATTTT.

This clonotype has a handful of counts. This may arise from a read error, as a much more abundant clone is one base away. The CDR3 region has the DNA TGCAGTTCCCAGCCCGGGACTAACAATGAGCAGTACTTC. Its translation: CSSQPGTNNEQYF. The chain joins TRBV20-1 to TRBJ2-7; 7 bases are shared with TRBD2. CDR3 length: 13 residues. Germline values: CDR1 DFQATT, CDR2 SNEGSKA (reference sequence). J was trimmed by 7 bases and V by 8 bases; bases with no gene match: 14.

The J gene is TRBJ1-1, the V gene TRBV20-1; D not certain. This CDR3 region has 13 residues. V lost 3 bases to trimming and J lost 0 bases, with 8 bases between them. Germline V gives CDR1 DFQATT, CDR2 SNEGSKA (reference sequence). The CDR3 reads CSASSGMNTEAFF. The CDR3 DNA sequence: TGCAGTGCTAGCTCGGGGATGAACACTGAAGCTTTCTTT.

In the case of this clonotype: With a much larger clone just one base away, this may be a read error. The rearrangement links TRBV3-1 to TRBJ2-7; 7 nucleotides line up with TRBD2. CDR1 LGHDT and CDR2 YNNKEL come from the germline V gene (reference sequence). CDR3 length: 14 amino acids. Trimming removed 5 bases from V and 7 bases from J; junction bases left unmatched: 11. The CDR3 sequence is CASSITSAYNEQYF. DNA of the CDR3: TGTGCCAGCAGCATCACTAGCGCTTACAATGAGCAGTACTTC.

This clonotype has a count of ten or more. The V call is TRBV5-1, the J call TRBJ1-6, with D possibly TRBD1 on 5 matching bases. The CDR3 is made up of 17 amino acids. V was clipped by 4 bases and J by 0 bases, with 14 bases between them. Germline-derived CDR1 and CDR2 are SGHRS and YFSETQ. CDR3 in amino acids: CASSTMTASSYNSPLHF. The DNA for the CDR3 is TGCGCCAGCAGCACCATGACAGCTAGCTCCTATAATTCACCCCTCCACTTT.

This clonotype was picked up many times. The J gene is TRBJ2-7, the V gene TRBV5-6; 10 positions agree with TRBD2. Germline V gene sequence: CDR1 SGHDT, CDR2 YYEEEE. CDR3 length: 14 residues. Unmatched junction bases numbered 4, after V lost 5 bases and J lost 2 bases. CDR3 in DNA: TGTGCCAGCAGGGGAGGACTAGCGGCCTACGAGCAGTACTTC. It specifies CASRGGLAAYEQYF.

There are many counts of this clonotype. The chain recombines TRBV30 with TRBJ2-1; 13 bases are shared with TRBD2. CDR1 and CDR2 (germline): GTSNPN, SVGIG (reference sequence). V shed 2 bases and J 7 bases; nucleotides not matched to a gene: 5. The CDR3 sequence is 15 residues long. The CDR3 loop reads CAWSPTSGGFNEQFF. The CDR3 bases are TGTGCCTGGAGTCCGACTAGCGGGGGGTTTAATGAGCAGTTCTTC.

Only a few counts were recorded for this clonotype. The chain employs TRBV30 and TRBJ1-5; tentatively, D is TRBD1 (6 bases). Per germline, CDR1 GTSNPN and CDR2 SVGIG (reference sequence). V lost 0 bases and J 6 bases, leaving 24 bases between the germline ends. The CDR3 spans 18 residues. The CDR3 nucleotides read TGTGCCTGGAGTGTATCAGGGGCAGGGTGGCCAGCAGTTCAGCCCCAGCATTTT. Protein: CAWSVSGAGWPAVQPQHF.

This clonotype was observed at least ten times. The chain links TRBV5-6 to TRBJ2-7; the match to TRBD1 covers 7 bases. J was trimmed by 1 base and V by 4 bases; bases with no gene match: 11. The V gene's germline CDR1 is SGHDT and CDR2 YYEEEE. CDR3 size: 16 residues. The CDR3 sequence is CASSRSPTGKSYEQYF. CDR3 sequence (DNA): TGTGCCAGCAGCCGTTCTCCGACAGGGAAATCCTACGAGCAGTACTTC.

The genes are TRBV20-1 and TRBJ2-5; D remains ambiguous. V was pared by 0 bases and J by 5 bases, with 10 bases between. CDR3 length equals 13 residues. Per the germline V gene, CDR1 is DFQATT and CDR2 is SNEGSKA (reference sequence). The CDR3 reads CSARDPWSETQYF. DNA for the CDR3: TGCAGTGCTAGAGATCCGTGGTCGGAGACCCAGTACTTC.

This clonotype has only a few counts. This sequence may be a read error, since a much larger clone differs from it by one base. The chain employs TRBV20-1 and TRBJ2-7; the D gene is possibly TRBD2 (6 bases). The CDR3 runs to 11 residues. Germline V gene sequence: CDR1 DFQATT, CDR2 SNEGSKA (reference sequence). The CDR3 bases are TGCAGGGCTCTCTCGGGGGACGAGCAGTACTTC. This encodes CRALSGDEQYF.

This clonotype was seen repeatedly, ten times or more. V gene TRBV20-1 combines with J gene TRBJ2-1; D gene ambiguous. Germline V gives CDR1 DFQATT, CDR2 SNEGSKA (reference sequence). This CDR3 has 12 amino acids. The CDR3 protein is CRGYGVNHEQFF. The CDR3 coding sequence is TGCAGGGGGTATGGCGTCAACCATGAGCAGTTCTTC.

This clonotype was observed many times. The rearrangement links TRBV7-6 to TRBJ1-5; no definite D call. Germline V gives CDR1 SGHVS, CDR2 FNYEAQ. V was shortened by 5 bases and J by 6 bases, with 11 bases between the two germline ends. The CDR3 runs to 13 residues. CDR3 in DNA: TGTGCCAGCAGCCAAAATGAGGTTCAGCCCCAGCATTTT. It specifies CASSQNEVQPQHF.

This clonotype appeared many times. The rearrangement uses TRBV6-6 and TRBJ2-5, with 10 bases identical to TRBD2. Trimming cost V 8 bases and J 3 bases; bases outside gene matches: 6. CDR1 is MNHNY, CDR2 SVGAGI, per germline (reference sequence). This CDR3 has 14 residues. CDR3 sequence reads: CASGERGGKETQYF. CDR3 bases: TGTGCCAGCGGGGAGCGGGGGGGCAAAGAGACCCAGTACTTC.

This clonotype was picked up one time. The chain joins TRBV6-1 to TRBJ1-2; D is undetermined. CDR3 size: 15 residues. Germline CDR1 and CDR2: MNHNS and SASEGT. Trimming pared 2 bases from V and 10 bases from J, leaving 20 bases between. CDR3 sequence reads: CASSERRVNLDDYTF. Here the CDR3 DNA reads TGTGCCAGCAGTGAAAGGAGGGTGAATTTGGATGACTACACCTTC.

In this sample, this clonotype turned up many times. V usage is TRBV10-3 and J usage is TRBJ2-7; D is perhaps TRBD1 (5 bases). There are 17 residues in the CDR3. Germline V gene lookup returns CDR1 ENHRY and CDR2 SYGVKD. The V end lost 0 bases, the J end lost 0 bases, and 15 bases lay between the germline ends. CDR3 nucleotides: TGTGCCATCAGTGAGTCTCAAGACAGTCCGAGCTCCTACGAGCAGTACTTC. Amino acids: CAISESQDSPSSYEQYF.

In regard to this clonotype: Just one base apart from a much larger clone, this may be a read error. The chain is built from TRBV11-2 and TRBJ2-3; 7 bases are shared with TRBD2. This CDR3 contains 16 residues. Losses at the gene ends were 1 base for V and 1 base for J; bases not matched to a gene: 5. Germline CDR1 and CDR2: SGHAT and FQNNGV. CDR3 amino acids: CASSLGEGLRTDTQYF. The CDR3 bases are TGTGCCAGCAGCTTAGGGGAGGGACTGCGCACAGATACGCAGTATTTT.

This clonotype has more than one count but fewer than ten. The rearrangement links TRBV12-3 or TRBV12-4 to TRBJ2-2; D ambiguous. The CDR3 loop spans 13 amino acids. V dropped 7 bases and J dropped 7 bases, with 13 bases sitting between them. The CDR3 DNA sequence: TGTGCCAGCACCCCTCAGATTGGCGGGGAGCTGTTTTTT. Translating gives CASTPQIGGELFF.

This chain's CDR3 is CASSPLNWGARTPLHF. As DNA, the CDR3 is TGTGCCAGCTCACCACTGAATTGGGGGGCGCGGACACCCCTCCACTTT. This rearrangement joins TRBV18 to TRBJ1-6; perhaps TRBD1 as D (6 bases). CDR3 length: 16 amino acids. CDR1 and CDR2 (germline): KGHSH, LQKENI. V was clipped by 1 base and J by 11 bases, with 18 bases between them.

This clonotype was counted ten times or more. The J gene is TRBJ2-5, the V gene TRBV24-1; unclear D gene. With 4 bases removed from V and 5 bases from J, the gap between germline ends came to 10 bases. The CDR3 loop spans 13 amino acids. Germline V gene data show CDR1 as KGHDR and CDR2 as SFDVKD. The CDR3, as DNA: TGTGCCACCAGTGACCCGAATGGCGAGACCCAGTACTTC. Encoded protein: CATSDPNGETQYF.

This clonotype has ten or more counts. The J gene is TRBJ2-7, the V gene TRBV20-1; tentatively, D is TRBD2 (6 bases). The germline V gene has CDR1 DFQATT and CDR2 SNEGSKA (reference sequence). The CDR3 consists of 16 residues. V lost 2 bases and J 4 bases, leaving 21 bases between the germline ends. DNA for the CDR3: TGCAGTGCTAGATTAGCGGTACCTTCGATGGGATACGAGCAGTACTTC. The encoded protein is CSARLAVPSMGYEQYF.